Presented here are 24 T cell receptor beta chains from one specimen sequenced in a study of T cells in Graves' hyperthyroidism and ophthalmopathy. Authors of the study amplified TCR beta CDR3 regions from RNA transcripts. First-round RT-PCR of the TCR CDR3 relied on the HTBI primer set. TCRdb recomputed calls from the multiplex PCR reads with MiXCR, one row per CDR3 protein. The table lists around 370,000 distinct CDR3 sequences, about a fifth of them singletons. Specimen: blood. These receptors originate from a man younger than 35 with Graves' ophthalmopathy.

This clonotype was counted a few times. The chain employs TRBV6-5 and TRBJ1-2; 7 nucleotides agree with TRBD1. Germline V gene data show CDR1 as MNHEY and CDR2 as SVGAGI. Trimming took 4 bases from V and 6 from J; bases not matched to a gene: 11. The CDR3 spans 15 residues. Here the CDR3 DNA reads TGTGCCAGCAGTTCTCGAGGGGGCGGGAGAAATGGCTACACCTTC. Its translation is CASSSRGGGRNGYTF.

This clonotype has a count of ten or more. The rearrangement links TRBV6-2 or TRBV6-3 to TRBJ2-7, with D possibly being TRBD2 (5 bases). This CDR3 comprises 12 residues. CDR1 MNHEY and CDR2 SVGEGT come from the germline V gene. Trimming took off 7 bases at V and 5 bases at J, with 12 bases between the two ends. The CDR3 spells CASTEGSHEQYF. DNA of the CDR3: TGTGCCAGCACTGAAGGGAGCCACGAGCAGTACTTC.

Of note for this clonotype: One end of the junction is discordant with germline, which a read error may explain. CDR3 residues: CASRHAGGLRGYSGANVLAF. The DNA of the CDR3 is TGTGCCAGCAGGCATGCAGGGGGGCTACGAGGATACTCTGGGGCCAACGTCCTGGCTTTC. The chain links TRBV12-3 or TRBV12-4 to TRBJ2-6, with TRBD1 as a possible D gene (7 bases). This CDR3 comprises 20 residues.

This clonotype was observed many times. The chain employs TRBV5-1 and TRBJ1-6; 10 nucleotides align to TRBD1. This CDR3 comprises 15 residues. V gave up 4 bases and J gave up 10 bases; unmatched junction bases: 8. The V gene's germline CDR1 is SGHRS and CDR2 YFSETQ. DNA for the CDR3: TGCGCCAGCAGCATGGGACAGGGGACGGGGTCACCCCTCCACTTT. Encoded protein: CASSMGQGTGSPLHF.

This clonotype was detected many times. The chain combines TRBV7-6 with TRBJ2-6, with D possibly TRBD2 on 6 matching bases. Germline CDR1 reads SGHVS; CDR2 reads FNYEAQ. The CDR3 is 16 amino acids. V lost 5 bases, J lost 0 bases, and 11 bases lay in between. The CDR3 is CASSAGSFSGANVLTF. The CDR3 DNA reads as TGTGCCAGCAGCGCGGGATCGTTCTCTGGGGCCAACGTCCTGACTTTC.

This clonotype has only a few counts. This rearrangement joins TRBV20-1 to TRBJ1-2; no clear D. The CDR3 extends over 12 amino acids. The V end lost 2 bases, the J end lost 5 bases, and 9 bases lay between the germline ends. CDR1 and CDR2 from the germline V gene are DFQATT and SNEGSKA (reference sequence). CDR3 residues: CSARPGGYGYTF. The DNA for the CDR3 is TGCAGTGCTAGACCGGGTGGTTATGGCTACACCTTC.

The table lists this clonotype with a few counts. CDR3 residues: CASSQDWETAKAFF. CDR3 DNA: TGCGCCAGCAGCCAAGATTGGGAGACGGCTAAAGCTTTCTTT. This chain links TRBV4-1 with TRBJ1-1; D is uncertain. Germline V CDR1 and CDR2: MGHRA, YSYEKL. The ends were cut back, 0 bases at V and 9 bases at J, with 14 bases in the middle. This CDR3 has 14 amino acids.

There are many counts of this clonotype. The rearrangement joins TRBV7-9 to TRBJ2-3; D gene ambiguous. Germline V lookup: CDR1 SEHNR, CDR2 FQNEAQ (reference sequence). The length of the CDR3 is 12 residues. Trimming took 4 bases from V and 2 from J, leaving 4 bases between them. The CDR3 here is CASSWSTDTQYF. Written as DNA, the CDR3 is TGTGCCAGCAGCTGGTCCACAGATACGCAGTATTTT.

The chain has TRBV20-1 and TRBJ2-1; D call uncertain. CDR1 is DFQATT and CDR2 is SNEGSKA in the germline V gene (reference sequence). The CDR3 sequence is 14 residues long. V lost 0 bases and J lost 0, with 6 bases in between. The DNA of the CDR3 is TGCAGTGCTAGAGAGAAGGGCTCCTACAATGAGCAGTTCTTC. Translated: CSAREKGSYNEQFF.

Points on this clonotype: The junction does not match germline at one end; this may be a read error. The chain combines TRBV7-9 with TRBJ2-3; 12 bases align to TRBD2. Germline V gene sequence: CDR1 SEHNR, CDR2 FQNEAQ (reference sequence). The CDR3 has 17 residues. Written as DNA, the CDR3 is TGTGCCGGCAGCCATGGCCCACTAGCGGGGGGTACAGATACGCAGTATTTT. Its translation is CAGSHGPLAGGTDTQYF. Full variable domain (rest looked up from reference TRBV7-9 and TRBJ2-3): DTGVSQNPRHKITKRGQNVTFRCDPISEHNRLYWYRQTLGQGPEFLTYFQNEAQLEKSRLLSDRFSAERPKGSFSTLEIQRTEQGDSAMYLCAGSHGPLAGGTDTQYFGPGTRLTVL.

The chain employs TRBV9 and TRBJ2-5; D remains ambiguous. Trimming took 4 bases from V and 5 from J, leaving 15 bases between them. This CDR3 is built from 14 residues. The V gene's germline CDR1 is SGDLS and CDR2 YYNGEE. The DNA of the CDR3 is TGTGCCAGCAGCAGTGGACCGGATAGCGAGACCCAGTACTTC. The encoded protein is CASSSGPDSETQYF.

This sequence joins TRBV9 and TRBJ2-2, with unresolved D. CDR3 length: 12 residues. Germline V CDR1 and CDR2: SGDLS, YYNGEE. The V end was cut by 0 bases, the J end by 9 bases, with 6 bases between. DNA of the CDR3: TGTGCCAGCAGCGTAGAGGGATGGGAGCTGTTTTTT. Translation: CASSVEGWELFF.

V and J are TRBV10-2 and TRBJ2-5; tentative D call: TRBD1 (6 bases). The CDR3 spans 14 residues. The germline CDR1 and CDR2 sequences are WSHSY and SAAADI. V lost 8 bases and J lost 5, with 18 bases in between. This chain's CDR3 is CASGGQYPLETQYF. In nucleotides, the CDR3 is TGCGCCAGCGGTGGACAGTACCCCCTTGAGACCCAGTACTTC.

This clonotype has a handful of counts. This chain links TRBV20-1 with TRBJ2-1; 14 bases are a match to TRBD2. J lost 0 bases, V lost 0 bases, and 4 bases had no gene match. Germline V gene sequence: CDR1 DFQATT, CDR2 SNEGSKA (reference sequence). This CDR3 is 18 amino acids long. DNA of the CDR3: TGCAGTGCTAGAGATAGGACTAGCGGGGGGAGCTCCTACAATGAGCAGTTCTTC. Its protein is CSARDRTSGGSSYNEQFF.

This chain links TRBV7-2 with TRBJ2-7, with D unclear. The germline V and J ends were trimmed by 5 bases and 6 bases, with 11 bases remaining between them. CDR1 is SGHTA and CDR2 is FQGNSA in the germline V gene. CDR3 length equals 12 residues. The CDR3 reads CASSAKPSEQYF. In DNA form, the CDR3 reads TGTGCCAGCAGCGCCAAGCCCTCCGAGCAGTACTTC. The variable domain in full, with the rest retrieved from reference TRBV7-2 and TRBJ2-7, is GAGVSQSPSNKVTEKGKDVELRCDPISGHTALYWYRQSLGQGLEFLIYFQGNSAPDKSGLPSDRFSAERTGGSVSTLTIQRTQQEDSAVYLCASSAKPSEQYFGPGTRLTVT.

V is TRBV4-2 and J is TRBJ2-1; 7 nucleotides agree with TRBD2. The CDR3 is 16 residues long. The germline CDR1 and CDR2 sequences are LGHNA and YNFKEQ. Trimming cost V 1 base and J 2 bases; bases outside gene matches: 5. CDR3 in DNA: TGTGCCAGCAGCCAAGTGGGAGGGGAAACCTACAATGAGCAGTTCTTC. Its protein product is CASSQVGGETYNEQFF.

This clonotype was picked up many times. The V and J genes are TRBV3-1 and TRBJ2-1, with 9 bases fitting TRBD2. V gave up 4 bases and J gave up 4 bases; unmatched junction bases: 8. Germline assignment: CDR1 LGHDT and CDR2 YNNKEL (reference sequence). The length of the CDR3 is 16 residues. The CDR3 DNA is TGTGCCAGCAGCCGAGATAGCGGGGGCGGGTACAATGAGCAGTTCTTC. Translation gives CASSRDSGGGYNEQFF.

V gene TRBV7-3 combines with J gene TRBJ2-3; no reliable D call. The CDR3 spans 13 residues. Germline lookup yields CDR1 SGHTA and CDR2 FQGTGA. Trimming left V 2 bases short and J 2 bases short, with 5 bases between. CDR3 nucleotide sequence: TGTGCCAGCAGCTTACAAGTCACAGATACGCAGTATTTT. It codes for CASSLQVTDTQYF. Full variable domain (outside the CDR3, taken from reference TRBV7-3 and TRBJ2-3): GAGVSQTPSNKVTEKGKYVELRCDPISGHTALYWYRQSLGQGPEFLIYFQGTGAADDSGLPNDRFFAVRPEGSVSTLKIQRTERGDSAVYLCASSLQVTDTQYFGPGTRLTVL.

This clonotype occurred many times. The chain employs TRBV14 and TRBJ2-7; possible D gene TRBD2, 5 bases. The CDR3 loop spans 15 amino acids. Germline CDR1 and CDR2: SGHDN and FVKESK. Trimming took 1 base from V and 4 from J, leaving 14 bases between them. The CDR3 protein is CASSQAGSLGYEQYF. The CDR3 bases are TGTGCCAGCAGCCAAGCGGGGAGTTTGGGGTACGAGCAGTACTTC.

This clonotype came up many times. The chain joins TRBV28 to TRBJ1-5; unclear D gene. The CDR3 consists of 15 residues. Trimming removed 4 bases from V and 0 bases from J, with 10 bases in between. From germline, CDR1 is MDHEN and CDR2 SYDVKM. The DNA of the CDR3 is TGTGCCAGCAGTTCCCCGCAGAATAGCAATCAGCCCCAGCATTTT. Protein: CASSSPQNSNQPQHF.

The chain combines TRBV7-8 with TRBJ2-5, with 7 bases lining up with TRBD2. The CDR3 length is 15 residues. Trimming took 2 bases from V and 1 from J; bases not matched to a gene: 4. Germline V gene sequence: CDR1 SGHVS, CDR2 FQNEAQ. This CDR3 is CASSLLAEPQETQYF. CDR3 DNA sequence: TGTGCCAGCAGCTTACTAGCGGAGCCCCAAGAGACCCAGTACTTC.

In this sample, this clonotype turned up many times. This chain uses TRBV11-2 with TRBJ2-1, with no clear D. This CDR3 contains 13 residues. Trimming removed 5 bases at V and 10 bases at J, with 15 bases between. Germline CDR1 is SGHAT and CDR2 is FQNNGV. DNA for the CDR3: TGTGCCAGCAGCCCGGTCCTATCGGACGAGCAGTTCTTC. Its protein product is CASSPVLSDEQFF.

Only a few counts were recorded for this clonotype. The chain recombines TRBV12-3 or TRBV12-4 with TRBJ1-4; 9 nucleotides match TRBD1. V shed 2 bases, J shed 4 bases, and the junction held 2 bases outside the gene matches. The CDR3 runs 15 residues. The CDR3 sequence is CASSLQGQGNEKLFF. CDR3 DNA sequence: TGTGCCAGCAGTTTACAGGGACAGGGTAATGAAAAACTGTTTTTT.

This clonotype has ten or more counts. This rearrangement joins TRBV28 to TRBJ2-1; 8 nucleotides agree with TRBD2. This CDR3 has 16 residues. V lost 5 bases and J lost 4; bases outside the gene matches: 10. From germline, CDR1 is MDHEN and CDR2 SYDVKM. The chain's CDR3 is CASSPERGGQYNEQFF. DNA of the CDR3: TGTGCCAGCAGTCCAGAACGGGGGGGACAATACAATGAGCAGTTCTTC.